This TCR beta chain was captured by sequencing in a study of Ad26.COV2.S vaccination and SARS-CoV-2 variants. Treatment defined: over 15 received Ad26.COV2.S at low or high dose, single or two shots; about 5 received placebo; per-sample allocation not given. Samples analyzed were those drawn on day 63 after the first vaccine or placebo injection. It was Wuhan-strain SARS-CoV-2 spike that the Ad26 vaccine vector expressed. Produced via immunoSEQ multiplex PCR; TCRdb's table is partial and in-frame only. The sample lists about 400,000 clones; 80% to 90% were seen once. Germline V gives CDR1 SGHTA, CDR2 FQGNSA. Trimming cost V 1 base and J 5 bases, with 17 bases left between them. This CDR3 is 16 amino acids long.

The TCR originated in a person aged 18-60 years who received the Ad26.COV2.S COVID-19 vaccine or a placebo. The V call is TRBV7-2, the J call TRBJ1-1; D possibly corresponds to TRBD1 (5 bases). This sample comprised peripheral blood, obtained in a trial of Ad26.COV2.S vaccine versus placebo. CDR3 amino acids: CASSLDPQARATEAFF. The CDR3 DNA follows: TGTGCCAGCAGCTTAGACCCACAGGCCCGGGCGACTGAAGCTTTCTTT.